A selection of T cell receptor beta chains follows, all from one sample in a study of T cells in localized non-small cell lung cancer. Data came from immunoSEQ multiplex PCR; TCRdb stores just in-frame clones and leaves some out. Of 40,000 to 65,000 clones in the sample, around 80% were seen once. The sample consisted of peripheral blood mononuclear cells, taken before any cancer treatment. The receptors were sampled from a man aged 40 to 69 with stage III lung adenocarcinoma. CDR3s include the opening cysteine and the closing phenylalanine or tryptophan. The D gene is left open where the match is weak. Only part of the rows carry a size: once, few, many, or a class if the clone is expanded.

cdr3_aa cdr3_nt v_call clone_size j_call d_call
CAISTLPREGSYEQYF TGTGCCATCTCAACTCTACCTCGAGAGGGCTCCTACGAGCAGTACTTC TRBV10-3 NA TRBJ2-7 NA
CASSTGDAHYGYTF TGTGCCAGTAGTACTGGGGACGCACACTATGGCTACACCTTC TRBV19 NA TRBJ1-2 NA
CASSSTRDREFF TGTGCCAGCAGCTCAACCCGGGACAGAGAGTTCTTC TRBV2 few TRBJ2-1 TRBD1
CASSQTRSYEQYF TGTGCCAGCAGCCAGACAAGATCCTACGAGCAGTACTTC TRBV6-5 once TRBJ2-7 NA
CASSPPPAGGSYETQYF TGTGCCAGCAGTCCCCCCCCCGCGGGCGGGAGTTACGAGACCCAGTACTTC TRBV28 NA TRBJ2-5 TRBD2
CASSFTGSNQPQHF TGTGCCAGCAGCTTCACAGGGAGCAATCAGCCCCAGCATTTT TRBV11-2 NA TRBJ1-5 NA
CASSLGLATEETQYF TGTGCCAGTAGTTTGGGACTAGCGACAGAAGAGACCCAGTACTTC TRBV19 NA TRBJ2-5 TRBD2
CASSDGGVNTEAFF TGCGCCAGCTCGGATGGGGGGGTGAACACTGAAGCTTTCTTT TRBV5-1 NA TRBJ1-1 NA
CAPLVSFSGNTIYF TGTGCCCCTCTAGTCTCGTTCTCTGGAAACACCATATATTTT TRBV10-3 NA TRBJ1-3 NA
CASSGQGVNEQFF TGTGCCAGCAGTGGACAGGGGGTGAATGAGCAGTTCTTC TRBV6-5 NA TRBJ2-1 TRBD1
CASSTRGGTNEKLFF TGTGCCAGCAGTACTCGGGGGGGCACTAATGAAAAACTGTTTTTT TRBV9 NA TRBJ1-4 NA
CASSLEPVPNEQFF TGTGCCAGCAGCTTAGAGCCGGTACCCAATGAGCAGTTCTTC TRBV7-8 NA TRBJ2-1 NA
CASSDQPRFYNEQFF TGTGCCAGCAGTGACCAGCCCCGATTCTACAATGAGCAGTTCTTC TRBV2 NA TRBJ2-1 NA
CASSLAPGTGENTEAFF TGTGCCAGCAGCTTAGCCCCCGGGACAGGGGAGAACACTGAAGCTTTCTTT TRBV7-6 many TRBJ1-1 TRBD1
CAWRSPGTNYNEQFF TGTGCCTGGAGAAGTCCCGGGACTAATTACAATGAGCAGTTCTTC TRBV30 NA TRBJ2-1 TRBD2
CASSLAHLGGLAEETQYF TGTGCCAGCAGCTTAGCGCACCTGGGCGGACTAGCCGAAGAGACCCAGTACTTC TRBV7-9 NA TRBJ2-5 TRBD2
CASSPGVAGTAQYF TGTGCCAGTAGCCCCGGGGTCGCAGGAACGGCCCAGTACTTC TRBV19 NA TRBJ2-5 NA
CASSQGWGYTDTQYF TGCGCCAGCAGCCAAGGCTGGGGGTACACAGATACGCAGTATTTT TRBV4-1 NA TRBJ2-3 NA
CASSDGLLASTDTQYF TGTGCCAGCAGTGACGGGTTGTTAGCGAGCACAGATACGCAGTATTTT TRBV6-4 NA TRBJ2-3 NA
CASSVDQGKWSGNTIYF TGTGCCAGCAGCGTAGACCAGGGGAAGTGGTCTGGAAACACCATATATTTT TRBV9 NA TRBJ1-3 NA
CASSLRTDPLGDTQYF TGTGCCAGCAGCCTCCGGACAGATCCCTTAGGAGATACGCAGTATTTT TRBV11-2 NA TRBJ2-3 NA
CASSKAGFAGVRTGELFF TGTGCCAGCAGCAAAGCAGGGTTCGCGGGAGTCAGGACCGGGGAGCTGTTTTTT TRBV21-1 once TRBJ2-2 NA
CASSLDVSTNEKLFF TGCGCCAGCAGTCTGGATGTGTCAACTAATGAAAAACTGTTTTTT TRBV4-3 NA TRBJ1-4 NA
CASTFAGGTYEQYF TGTGCCAGTACCTTTGCGGGGGGGACCTACGAGCAGTACTTC TRBV11-3 NA TRBJ2-7 TRBD2
CASSLVTGGVYEQYF TGCGCCAGCAGCTTGGTGACAGGGGGCGTCTACGAGCAGTACTTC TRBV5-1 NA TRBJ2-7 TRBD1
CASSTRTGLGETQYF TGTGCCAGCAGCACCCGGACAGGTCTGGGAGAGACCCAGTACTTC TRBV13 NA TRBJ2-5 TRBD1
CASSLAVNTEAFF TGTGCCAGCAGCTTGGCGGTCAACACTGAAGCTTTCTTT TRBV5-6 NA TRBJ1-1 NA
CASSSYSTTGVGTEAFF TGTGCCAGCAGCTCCTACTCGACCACAGGGGTCGGCACTGAAGCTTTCTTT TRBV7-3 NA TRBJ1-1 TRBD1
CASSLEERVTQYF TGTGCCAGCAGCTTAGAGGAACGGGTTACGCAGTATTTT TRBV11-2 NA TRBJ2-3 NA
CAITQGTNTEAFF TGTGCCATCACACAGGGCACAAACACTGAAGCTTTCTTT TRBV10-3 NA TRBJ1-1 NA
CASSSRQNTEAFF TGTGCCAGCAGCTCCCGACAGAACACTGAAGCTTTCTTT TRBV11-3 NA TRBJ1-1 NA
CASRQEVGEQYF TGTGCCAGCAGACAGGAGGTGGGGGAGCAGTACTTC TRBV11-2 once TRBJ2-7 NA